The T cell receptor (beta chain) described here comes from a study of cytomegalovirus exposure and HLA in healthy donors. The wider study: Of roughly 400 genotyped donors, more than 75% grouped in the Caucasian-associated ancestry cluster.

This clone was counted once. The antigen is unknown. Study conclusions and caveats: Overall, around 160 TCR beta chains were annotated as cytomegalovirus-associated.

This CDR3 spans 14 amino acids. The germline CDR1 and CDR2 sequences are MRHNA and SNTAGT. The trim removed 5 bases at V and 3 bases at J, leaving 2 bases unmatched. PCR used 60 Vbeta primers and 13 Jbeta primers. Clones were read by immunoSEQ multiplex PCR, and TCRdb kept only the in-frame ones, dropping some. The sample carries tens of thousands of clones, 65% to 85% recorded once. This clonotype was sampled from a man aged 18 to 29 in good health and CMV-seronegative. The J gene is TRBJ2-2, the V gene TRBV6-4; 8 bases agree with TRBD1. The material sequenced was PBMCs. In DNA, the CDR3 is TGTGCCAGCAGTCCGGGACAGGACACCGGGGAGCTGTTTTTT. It translates to CASSPGQDTGELFF.